This T cell receptor beta chain was sequenced during a study of beta chain features in type 1 diabetes. The CDR3 covers 14 residues. V gave up 3 bases and J gave up 3 bases; unmatched junction bases: 3. Looked up from germline, CDR1 is KGHSH and CDR2 is LQKENI. Findings and caveats of the study: A closer apparent resemblance between naive, central memory and Treg TCRB repertoires was seen in patients than in healthy donors. Across all four CD4+ subsets, people with type 1 diabetes showed modestly shorter TCRB CDR3s. Shorter templates may be favored by PCR, equally so in patients and controls. Junctions at VDJ sites from type 1 diabetes patients had fewer insertions and more deletions.

The sequenced template was cDNA made from the entire isolated RNA. Using immunoSEQ multiplex PCR, the repertoire was profiled, and TCRdb retains in-frame clones only, with some absent. The repertoire holds about 470,000 clones, with 30% as singletons. On this clone itself: Antigen unknown.

This TCR came from a man aged 18 to 30 in good health. V is TRBV18 and J is TRBJ2-3; 7 bases are shared with TRBD2. The sample comprised naive CD4+ T cells from blood. This CDR3 reads CASSPWRETDTQYF. For the CDR3, the DNA is TGTGCCAGCTCACCCTGGCGGGAGACAGATACGCAGTATTTT.